This T cell receptor beta chain derives from a study of cytomegalovirus exposure and HLA in healthy donors. Study observations and caveats: As was reported, the classifier diagnosed cytomegalovirus status with high specificity and sensitivity. Excluded: some indistinguishable V segments such as TRBV6-2 and TRBV6-3. Later work showed greater clonal expansion in HLA-associated TCR beta chains than in equally common others.

Donors consisted of healthy bone marrow donors. Trimming pared 1 base from V and 0 bases from J, leaving 16 bases between. Germline V gene lookup returns CDR1 MNHEY and CDR2 SMNVEV (reference sequence). The CDR3 contains 19 residues. This PCR relied on a set of 60 Vbeta primers and 13 Jbeta primers. TCRdb's table, derived via immunoSEQ multiplex PCR, lists solely in-frame clones and lacks some. The profile covers 150,000 to 190,000 clones, with about three quarters appearing a single time and around 1.5% taken by the ten largest. This clone occurred once. The antigen is undetermined. The material sequenced was PBMCs. The TCR originated in a young man in good health and CMV-seronegative. The gene calls are TRBV27 and TRBJ1-6; tentatively, D is TRBD1 (5 bases). The CDR3 region has the DNA TGTGCCAGCAGTTTATTCCCGGGAGGGGCCGGCTCCTATAATTCACCCCTCCACTTT. Amino acids: CASSLFPGGAGSYNSPLHF.